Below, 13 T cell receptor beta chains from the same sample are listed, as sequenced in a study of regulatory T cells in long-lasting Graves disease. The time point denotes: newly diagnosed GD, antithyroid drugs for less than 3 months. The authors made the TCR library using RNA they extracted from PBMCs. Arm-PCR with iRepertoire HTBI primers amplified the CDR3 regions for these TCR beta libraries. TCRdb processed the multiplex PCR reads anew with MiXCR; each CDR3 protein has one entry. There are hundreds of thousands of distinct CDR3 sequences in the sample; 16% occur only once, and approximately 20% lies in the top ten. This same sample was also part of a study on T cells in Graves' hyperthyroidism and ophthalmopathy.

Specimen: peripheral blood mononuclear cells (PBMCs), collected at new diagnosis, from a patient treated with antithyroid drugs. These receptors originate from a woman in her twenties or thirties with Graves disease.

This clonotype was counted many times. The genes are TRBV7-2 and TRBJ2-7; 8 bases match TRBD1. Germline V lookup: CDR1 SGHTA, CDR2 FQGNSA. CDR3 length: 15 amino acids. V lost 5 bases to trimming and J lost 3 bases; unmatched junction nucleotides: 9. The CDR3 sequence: CASSPRQGSYYEQYF. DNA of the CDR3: TGTGCCAGCAGCCCTAGACAGGGGTCCTACTACGAGCAGTACTTC.

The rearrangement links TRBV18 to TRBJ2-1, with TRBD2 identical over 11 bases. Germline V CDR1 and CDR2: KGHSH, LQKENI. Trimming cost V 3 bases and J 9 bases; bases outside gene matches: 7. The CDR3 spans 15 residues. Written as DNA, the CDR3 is TGTGCCAGCTCACCTACTAGCGGGAGTCGAGGTGAGCAGTTCTTC. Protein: CASSPTSGSRGEQFF.

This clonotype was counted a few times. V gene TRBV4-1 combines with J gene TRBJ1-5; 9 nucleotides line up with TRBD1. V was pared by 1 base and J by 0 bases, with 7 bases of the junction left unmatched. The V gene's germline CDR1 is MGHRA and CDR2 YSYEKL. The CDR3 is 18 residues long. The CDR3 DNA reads TGCGCCAGCAGCCAAGTCGGGACAGGGCCGTATAGCAATCAGCCCCAGCATTTT. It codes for CASSQVGTGPYSNQPQHF.

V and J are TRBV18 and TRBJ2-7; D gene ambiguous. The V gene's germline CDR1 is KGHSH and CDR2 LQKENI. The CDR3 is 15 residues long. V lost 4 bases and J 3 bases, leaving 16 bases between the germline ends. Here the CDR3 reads CASSRVDSKVYEQYF. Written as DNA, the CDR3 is TGTGCCAGCTCACGGGTGGATAGTAAAGTCTACGAGCAGTACTTC.

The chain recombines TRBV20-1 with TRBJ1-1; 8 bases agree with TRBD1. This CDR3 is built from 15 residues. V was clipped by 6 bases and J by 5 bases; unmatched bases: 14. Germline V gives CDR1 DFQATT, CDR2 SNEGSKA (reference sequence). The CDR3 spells CSARGLGQGGTEAFF. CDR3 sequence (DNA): TGCAGTGCCCGAGGCTTAGGACAGGGAGGAACTGAAGCTTTCTTT.

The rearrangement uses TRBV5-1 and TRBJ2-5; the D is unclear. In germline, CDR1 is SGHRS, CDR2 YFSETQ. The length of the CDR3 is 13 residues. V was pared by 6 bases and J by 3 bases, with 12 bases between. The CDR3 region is CASNQGFEETQYF. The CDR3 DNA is TGCGCCAGCAACCAAGGTTTTGAAGAGACCCAGTACTTC.

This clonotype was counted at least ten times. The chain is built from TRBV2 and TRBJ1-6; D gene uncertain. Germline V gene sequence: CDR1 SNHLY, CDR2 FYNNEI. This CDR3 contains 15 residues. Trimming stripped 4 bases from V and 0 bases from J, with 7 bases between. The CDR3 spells CASSAQTSYNSPLHF. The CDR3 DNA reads TGTGCCAGCAGTGCTCAGACCTCCTATAATTCACCCCTCCACTTT.

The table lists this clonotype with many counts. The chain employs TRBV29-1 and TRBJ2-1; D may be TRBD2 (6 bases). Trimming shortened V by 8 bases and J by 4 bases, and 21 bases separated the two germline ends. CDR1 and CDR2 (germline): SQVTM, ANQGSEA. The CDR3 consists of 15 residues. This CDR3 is CSIAIPSGLYNEQFF. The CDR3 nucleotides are TGCAGCATAGCGATACCCTCGGGACTTTACAATGAGCAGTTCTTC.

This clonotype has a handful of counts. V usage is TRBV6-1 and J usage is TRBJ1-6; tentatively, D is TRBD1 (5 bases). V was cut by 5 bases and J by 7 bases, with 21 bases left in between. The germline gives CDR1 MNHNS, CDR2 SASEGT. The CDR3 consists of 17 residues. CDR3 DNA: TGTGCCAGCAGTTACGGCCCCATGTCGGGGCAGAATTCACCCCTCCACTTT. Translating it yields CASSYGPMSGQNSPLHF.

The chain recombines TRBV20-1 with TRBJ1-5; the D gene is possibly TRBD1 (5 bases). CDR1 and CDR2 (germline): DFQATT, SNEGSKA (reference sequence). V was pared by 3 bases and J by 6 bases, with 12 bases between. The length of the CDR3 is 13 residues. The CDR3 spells CSARKGLGQPQHF. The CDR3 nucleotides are TGCAGTGCTAGGAAGGGGCTTGGTCAGCCCCAGCATTTT.

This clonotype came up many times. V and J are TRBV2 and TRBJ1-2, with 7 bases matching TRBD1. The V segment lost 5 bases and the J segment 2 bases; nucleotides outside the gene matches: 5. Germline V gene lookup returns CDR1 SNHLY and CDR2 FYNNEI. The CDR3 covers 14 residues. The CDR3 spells CASSSQTGNYGYTF. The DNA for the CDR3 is TGTGCCAGCAGTTCTCAGACAGGGAACTATGGCTACACCTTC. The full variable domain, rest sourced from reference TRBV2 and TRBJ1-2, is EPEVTQTPSHQVTQMGQEVILRCVPISNHLYFYWYRQILGQKVEFLVSFYNNEISEKSEIFDDQFSVERPDGSNFTLKIRSTKLEDSAMYFCASSSQTGNYGYTFGSGTRLTVV.

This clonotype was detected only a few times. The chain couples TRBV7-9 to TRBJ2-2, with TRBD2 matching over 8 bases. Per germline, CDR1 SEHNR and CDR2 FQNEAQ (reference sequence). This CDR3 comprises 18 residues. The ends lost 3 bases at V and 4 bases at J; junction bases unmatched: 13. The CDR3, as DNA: TGTGCCAGCAGCTTCCCTTACGCGGGGGGCTTGAGCACCGGGGAGCTGTTTTTT. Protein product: CASSFPYAGGLSTGELFF.

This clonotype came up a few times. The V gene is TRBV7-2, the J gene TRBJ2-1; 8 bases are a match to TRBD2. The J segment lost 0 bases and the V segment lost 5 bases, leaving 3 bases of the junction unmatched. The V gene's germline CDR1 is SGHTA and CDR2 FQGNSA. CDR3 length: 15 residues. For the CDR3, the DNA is TGTGCCAGCAGCCGACTAGCGAGCTCCTACAATGAGCAGTTCTTC. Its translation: CASSRLASSYNEQFF.